This T cell receptor beta chain was obtained from a study of CD4 and CD8 cells across lung adenocarcinoma regions. V shed 5 bases and J 8 bases; nucleotides not matched to a gene: 17. CDR1 and CDR2 (germline): SGHDN, FVKESK. This CDR3 is built from 18 residues. Localized lung adenocarcinoma, a non-small cell lung cancer, affected the donors. TCRdb reanalysed the PCR reads using MiXCR and keeps one entry per CDR3 protein. The data contain 7,500 or so distinct CDR3 sequences, roughly 50% of them singletons. The sequenced sample consisted of CD8+ T cells from the center of a lung tumor. The sequence came from a male donor with lung adenocarcinoma. The CD4 and CD8 labels of this study may be unreliable. V usage is TRBV14 and J usage is TRBJ2-2; 10 positions match TRBD1. The CDR3: CASSVRDRGYGFYGELFF. The DNA of the CDR3 is TGTGCCAGCAGCGTCCGGGACAGGGGTTATGGATTTTATGGGGAGCTGTTTTTT.